Listed below are T cell receptor beta chains from one sample, sequenced in a study of siplizumab effects on memory and regulatory T cells. TCRdb's copy holds only in-frame clones and misses some; the assay was immunoSEQ multiplex PCR. The table records approximately 100,000 clones, nearly 95% of them present only once. Sequenced: Tregs sorted from blood. The receptors were gathered from a human donor in good health. CDR3s include the opening cysteine and the closing phenylalanine or tryptophan. Fields, in order: D gene, J gene, V gene, CDR3 DNA, CDR3 protein. D genes are given only for firm matches.

TRBD1 TRBJ1-5 TRBV19 TGTGCCAGTAGTTTGGGTCGGCAGGGGGTCGTCAATCAGCCCCAGCATTTT CASSLGRQGVVNQPQHF
TRBD2 TRBJ2-1 TRBV18 TGTGCCAGCTCACGACTAGCGGGAGGGCCGGTTAATGAGCAGTTCTTC CASSRLAGGPVNEQFF
. TRBJ2-6 TRBV11-2 TGTGCCAGCAGCCGTCTGTTGGGGCTGGATGGGGCCAACGTCCTGACTTTC CASSRLLGLDGANVLTF
. TRBJ2-1 TRBV5-1 TGCGCCAGCAGCTTGGCCCGTGGTGAGCAGTTCTTC CASSLARGEQFF
TRBD1 TRBJ1-5 TRBV5-6 TGTGCCAGCAGCCTGACAGGGGGTCAGCCCCAGCATTTT CASSLTGGQPQHF
. TRBJ1-2 TRBV10-2 TGCGCCAGCAGTGAGTCATTTGACTACACCTTC CASSESFDYTF
TRBD1 TRBJ1-5 TRBV4-2 TGTGCCAGCAGCCCTGGAAAGACCCGGGACAGTGATCATGATAGCAATCAGCCCCAGCATTTT CASSPGKTRDSDHDSNQPQHF
. TRBJ2-2 TRBV6-6 TGTGCCAGCACCAACGGACTACTCACCGGGGAGCTGTTTTTT CASTNGLLTGELFF
. TRBJ2-3 TRBV9 TGTGCCAGCAGCGTAAGACAGTTCCCTTCTATCACAGATACGCAGTATTTT CASSVRQFPSITDTQYF
. TRBJ2-1 TRBV2 TGTGCCAGCAGGTCCACAGGGAGCTCCTACAATGAGCAGTTCTTC CASRSTGSSYNEQFF
. TRBJ2-5 TRBV6-1 TGTGCCAGCAGTGAATCAGTTCGCGAGACCCAGTACTTC CASSESVRETQYF
. TRBJ2-5 TRBV30 TGTGCCTGGAGAACAGGGCTTTGGGAGACCCAGTACTTC CAWRTGLWETQYF
. TRBJ1-5 TRBV4-3 TGCGCCAGCAGCCTGGGACCTACGGATCAGCCCCAGCATTTT CASSLGPTDQPQHF
. TRBJ2-7 TRBV7-2 TGTGCCAGCAGTCTGACTTCCTACGAGCAGTACTTC CASSLTSYEQYF
. TRBJ2-7 TRBV13 TGTGCCAGCAGCTTAGGCCTCCGGACATCTTCCTACGAGCAGTACTTC CASSLGLRTSSYEQYF
. TRBJ1-1 TRBV5-6 TGTGCCAGCCGGGACGGGAACACTGAAGCTTTCTTT CASRDGNTEAFF
. TRBJ1-1 TRBV15 TGTGCCACCAGCAGAGATATCGGGGCTGAAGCTTTCTTT CATSRDIGAEAFF
. TRBJ1-4 TRBV4-3 TGCGCCAGCAGCCTAGGAGGGGGAGGGGAAAAACTGTTTTTT CASSLGGGGEKLFF
TRBD2 TRBJ2-3 TRBV6-6 TGTGCCAGCAGTTACGTAAGCGGGAGTATACCGGATACGCAGTATTTT CASSYVSGSIPDTQYF
. TRBJ1-1 TRBV7-9 TGTGCCAGCAGCCATCCCGGGGCGGGGACTGAAGCTTTCTTT CASSHPGAGTEAFF
TRBD1 TRBJ2-2 TRBV7-9 TGTGCCAGCAGCCGAATCGACAGGGGAGGGGAGCTGTTTTTT CASSRIDRGGELFF
. TRBJ1-1 TRBV19 TGTGCCAGTAGTGAAACAGGACAAATGAACACTGAAGCTTTCTTT CASSETGQMNTEAFF
. TRBJ1-6 TRBV14 TGTGCCAGCAGCCAAGATGTTGGGTCTAATAATTCACCCCTCCACTTT CASSQDVGSNNSPLHF
. TRBJ2-7 TRBV30 TGTGCCTGGAGTGTACAGGCGGCCCAGTACTTC CAWSVQAAQYF
. TRBJ2-1 TRBV7-3 TGTGCCAGCAGCCAGATGGGGGAGACCTACAATGAGCAGTTCTTC CASSQMGETYNEQFF
. TRBJ2-3 TRBV6-1 TGTGCCAGCACTAGCACAGATACGCAGTATTTT CASTSTDTQYF
. TRBJ2-1 TRBV7-8 TGTGCCAGCAGCTTAGAGTTGACTAGCAATGAGCAGTTCTTC CASSLELTSNEQFF
. TRBJ2-3 TRBV19 TGTGCCAGTAGTTTTTCAGATACGCAGTATTTT CASSFSDTQYF
. TRBJ2-5 TRBV10-3 TGTGCCATCAGTGAGTCTGGGTCTCAAGAGACCCAGTACTTC CAISESGSQETQYF
. TRBJ1-2 TRBV2 TGTGCCAGCAAGGGACCGGCCGTTGGAGGTGGCTACACCTTC CASKGPAVGGGYTF
. TRBJ1-1 TRBV5-1 TGCGCCAGCAGCTTCAAGGGGGTCGTCACTGAAGCTTTCTTT CASSFKGVVTEAFF
TRBD2 TRBJ2-1 TRBV29-1 TGCAGCGTTGAAGGGACTAGCGGGTACAATGAGCAGTTCTTC CSVEGTSGYNEQFF